Below, 8 T cell receptor beta chains from the same sample are listed, as sequenced in a study of blood T cells in healthy people across ages. PCR was performed a second time for about 6 to 12 cycles using a sample-barcoded 5' primer and a J-beta primer mix. Using its own MiXCR run on the 5' RACE reads, TCRdb lists one record per CDR3 protein. The data contain over 500,000 distinct CDR3 sequences, about 27% of them seen just once; the ten biggest clones take up 3.6%. Separately, the same data were catalogued under a study of T cells of mothers and their children.

The specimen sequenced was blood. The origin of the receptors is a boy aged 2-9 years in good health.

The rearrangement uses TRBV10-3 and TRBJ2-7; D is uncertain. The V gene's germline CDR1 is ENHRY and CDR2 SYGVKD. The CDR3 totals 16 residues. The germline V and J ends were trimmed by 2 bases and 3 bases, with 17 bases remaining between them. CDR3 nucleotides: TGTGCCATCAGTGAGCGCGAAGACACGATTCACTACGAGCAGTACTTC. Protein: CAISEREDTIHYEQYF.

The V call is TRBV19, the J call TRBJ2-5; 14 positions agree with TRBD2. TRBJ2-1 matches the DNA end more closely, so the J call is doubtful. The CDR3 sequence is 16 residues long. Germline V gene data show CDR1 as LNHDA and CDR2 as SQIVND (reference sequence). CDR3 nucleotides: TGTGCCAGTAGTATGACTAGCGGGAGGGCCCGGGGTGAGCAGTTCTTC. Translation gives CASSMTSGRARGEQFF.

This clonotype has only a few counts. V usage is TRBV6-9 and J usage is TRBJ2-5, with D perhaps TRBD1 (5 bases). The J call may be mistaken, given a closer DNA end match to TRBJ2-7. Germline loops: CDR1 MNHGY, CDR2 SVAAGI. This CDR3 comprises 17 residues. CDR3 nucleotides: TGTGCCAGCAGTTATTCGGTCAGGACACCCCCTTCCTACGAGCAGTACTTC. It translates to CASSYSVRTPPSYEQYF.

This clonotype has a handful of counts. The chain combines TRBV20-1 with TRBJ1-4; 9 bases line up with TRBD1. The CDR3 sequence is 14 residues long. Germline V gene data show CDR1 as DFQATT and CDR2 as SNEGSKA (reference sequence). Here the CDR3 DNA reads TGCAGCGCTGGGGGACAGGGACCTAATGAAAAACTGTTTTTT. It codes for CSAGGQGPNEKLFF.

This clonotype was detected a few times. DNA of the CDR3: TGTGCCAGCAGAGACGTGCGAGGGGATGAGCAGTTCTTC. Encoded protein: CASRDVRGDEQFF. V usage is TRBV6-5 and J usage is TRBJ2-1; either TRBD1 or TRBD2 may supply D (5 bases each). The CDR3 sequence is 13 residues long. V shed 6 bases and J shed 8 bases, with 14 bases lying between them. CDR1 and CDR2 from the germline V gene are MNHEY and SVGAGI.

The CDR3 spells CASSLQRAHYNEQFF. In DNA, the CDR3 is TGCGCCAGCAGCCTCCAGCGGGCCCACTACAATGAGCAGTTCTTC. The V gene is TRBV4-3, the J gene TRBJ2-1; a possible D gene is TRBD2 (6 bases). Trimming took 4 bases from V and 3 from J, leaving 13 bases between them. Germline CDR1 reads LGHNA; CDR2 reads YSLEER. The CDR3 spans 15 residues.

The rearrangement links TRBV20-1 to TRBJ2-1, with D perhaps matching TRBD2 (5 bases). The ends were cut back, 4 bases at V and 0 bases at J, with 13 bases in the middle. The germline CDR1 and CDR2 sequences are DFQATT and SNEGSKA (reference sequence). The CDR3 consists of 15 residues. The CDR3, as DNA: TGCAGTGCTACCCCGGGGTCCAGCTCCTACAATGAGCAGTTCTTC. Its protein is CSATPGSSSYNEQFF.

This clonotype showed up just once. The V call is TRBV4-1, the J call TRBJ2-1, with TRBD1 as a possible D gene (5 bases). The CDR3 totals 15 residues. Trimming removed 0 bases at V and 4 bases at J, with 10 bases between. Germline assignment: CDR1 MGHRA and CDR2 YSYEKL. This CDR3 reads CASSQDQGLYNEQFF. The CDR3 nucleotides read TGCGCCAGCAGCCAAGACCAGGGCCTTTACAATGAGCAGTTCTTC.